This T cell receptor beta chain originates from a study of shared clonotypes between healthy human individuals. Study-level information: There were three CD4 naive, three CD4 memory, two CD8 naive and one CD8 memory plates per donor. Findings of the study overall: Sorted-subset sequencing, rarefaction showed, was incomplete despite large depth. Shared clonotypes: about 4.6% naive CD4, around 3.5% naive CD8, about 2.4% memory CD4, around 0.4% memory CD8.

Germline loops: CDR1 MDHEN, CDR2 SYDVKM. This CDR3 contains 14 residues. V was clipped by 6 bases and J by 4 bases, with 13 bases between them. This clone has a single count. Its target is unknown. As originally analysed: ImmunoSEQ supplied junction-only sequences lacking quality scores, so filtering was different. Profiling relied on immunoSEQ multiplex PCR, and the TCRdb table lists in-frame clones only, not all of them. The V and J calls and clone size were taken over from that table, and D and trimming were inferred from the DNA. The table shows some 2.3 million clones, with 80% to 95% occurring only once.

The genes are TRBV28 and TRBJ2-1, with D possibly being TRBD1 (5 bases). The receptor comes from a man aged 18 to 30 in good health. Some clones in this sample may be carry-over from other donors' samples. Sequencing used naive CD4+ T cells from PBMCs. Subset meaning: CD45RA+ positively selected. In DNA form, the CDR3 reads TGTGCCAGCAGCAAGGCCCAGGGATACAATGAGCAGTTCTTC. The encoded protein is CASSKAQGYNEQFF.